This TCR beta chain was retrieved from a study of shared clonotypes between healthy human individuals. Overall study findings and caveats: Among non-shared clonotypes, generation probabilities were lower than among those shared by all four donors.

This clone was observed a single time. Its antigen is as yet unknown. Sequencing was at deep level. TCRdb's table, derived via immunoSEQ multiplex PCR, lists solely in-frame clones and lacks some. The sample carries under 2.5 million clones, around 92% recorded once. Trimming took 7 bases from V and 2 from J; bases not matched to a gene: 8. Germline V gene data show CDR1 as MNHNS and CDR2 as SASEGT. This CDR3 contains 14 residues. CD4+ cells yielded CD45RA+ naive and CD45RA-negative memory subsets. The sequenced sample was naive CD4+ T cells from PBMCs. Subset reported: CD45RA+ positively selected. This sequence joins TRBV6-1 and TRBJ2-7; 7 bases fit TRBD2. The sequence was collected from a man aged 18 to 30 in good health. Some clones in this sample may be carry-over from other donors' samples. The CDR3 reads CASILAATTYEQYF. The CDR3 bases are TGTGCCAGCATTCTAGCGGCTACTACCTACGAGCAGTACTTC.